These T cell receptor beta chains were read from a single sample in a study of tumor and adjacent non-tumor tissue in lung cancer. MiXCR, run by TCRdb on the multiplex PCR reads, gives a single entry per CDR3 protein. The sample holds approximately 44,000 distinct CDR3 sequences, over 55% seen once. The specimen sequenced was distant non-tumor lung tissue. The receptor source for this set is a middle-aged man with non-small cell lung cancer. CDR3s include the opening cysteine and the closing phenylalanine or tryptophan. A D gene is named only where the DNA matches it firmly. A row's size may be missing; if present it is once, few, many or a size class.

CSVERAGSADRQYF	TGCAGCGTTGAAAGGGCAGGGAGCGCAGATAGGCAGTATTTT	NA	NA	TRBV29-1	TRBJ2-3
CASSYTDRARVANVLTF	TGTGCCAGCAGTTACACTGACAGGGCACGGGTGGCCAACGTCCTGACTTTC	TRBD1	NA	TRBV6-5	TRBJ2-6
CSAVSGVMYAYTF	TGCAGCGCCGTGTCCGGGGTGATGTATGCCTACACCTTC	NA	NA	TRBV29-1	TRBJ1-2
CSVGAGYITSGNTGELFF	TGCAGCGTAGGGGCAGGGTACATTACTAGCGGAAACACCGGGGAGCTGTTTTTT	TRBD2	many	TRBV29-1	TRBJ2-2
CASNMGLAGVGDTEYF	TGCGCCAGCAACATGGGGCTAGCGGGAGTAGGAGATACGGAGTATTTT	TRBD2	NA	TRBV5-1	TRBJ2-3
CDSSLSGQGTDEQFF	TGCGACAGCAGTCTCAGTGGACAGGGAACCGATGAGCAGTTCTTC	TRBD1	NA	TRBV4-1	TRBJ2-1
CANSFQTNTGELIF	TGTGCCAACAGTTTTCAGACGAACACCGGGGAGCTGATTTTT	NA	NA	TRBV12-3/TRBV12-4	TRBJ2-2
CGSSLERNVAFF	TGTGGCAGTAGCTTAGAGCGGAACGTAGCTTTCTTT	NA	NA	TRBV11-2	TRBJ1-1
CANSPRSYEQYF	TGTGCCAACAGCCCTAGATCTTACGAACAGTACTTC	NA	NA	TRBV6-1	TRBJ2-7
CTSSLIRGRTDTQYF	TGTACCAGCAGCTTAATCAGGGGGAGGACAGATACGCAGTATTTT	NA	NA	TRBV11-2	TRBJ2-3
CCARDPGGSYNEQFF	TGCTGTGCTAGAGACCCTGGAGGCTCCTACAATGAGCAGTTCTTC	NA	few	TRBV20-1	TRBJ2-1
CAWSPQLVAQYF	TGTGCCTGGAGTCCCCAGCTGGTGGCGCAGTATTTT	NA	many	TRBV30	TRBJ2-3
CCVEDQDIQGGAQYF	TGCTGCGTTGAAGATCAGGACATCCAGGGGGGGGCCCAGTACTTC	NA	NA	TRBV29-1	TRBJ2-5
CASNLTATGGGYEQYF	TGTGCCAGCAACTTAACTGCGACGGGTGGAGGTTACGAGCAGTACTTC	NA	once	TRBV11-2	TRBJ2-7
CASSLATGRWANVLSF	TGTGCCAGCAGCTTAGCGACAGGGAGGTGGGCCAACGTCCTGAGTTTC	NA	NA	TRBV7-9	TRBJ2-6
CASSIDRNTGELFF	TGTGCCAGTAGCATCGACAGGAACACCGGGGAGCTGTTTTTT	NA	many	TRBV19	TRBJ2-2
CASDRLRPAGANVLTF	TGTGCCAGTGATAGACTGAGGCCGGCTGGGGCCAACGTCCTGACTTTC	NA	many	TRBV12-3/TRBV12-4	TRBJ2-6
CASSETTSIEQYF	TGCGCCAGCAGCGAAACGACTAGTATCGAGCAGTACTTC	NA	NA	TRBV5-1	TRBJ2-7
CASSSDINTEAFF	TGTGCCAGCAGCTCCGACATTAACACTGAAGCTTTCTTT	NA	many	TRBV6-5	TRBJ1-1
CSARDHVMAGYTF	TGCAGTGCTAGAGATCATGTTATGGCTGGCTACACCTTC	NA	many	TRBV20-1	TRBJ1-2
CANSSTVSNQPQHF	TGTGCCAACAGTTCTACCGTTTCGAATCAGCCCCAGCATTTT	NA	once	TRBV6-5	TRBJ1-5
CAISEVREETQYF	TGTGCCATCAGTGAGGTGAGGGAAGAGACCCAGTACTTC	NA	many	TRBV10-3	TRBJ2-5
CASSLGEGVEDMQYF	TGTGCCAGCAGCTTAGGCGAGGGGGTCGAAGATATGCAGTATTTT	NA	NA	TRBV13	TRBJ2-3
CSAERTGGLTEAFF	TGCAGCGCCGAACGGACAGGGGGCTTAACTGAAGCTTTCTTT	TRBD1	many	TRBV29-1	TRBJ1-1
CASSYQIDYGYTF	TGTGCCAGCAGCTACCAAATCGACTATGGCTACACCTTC	NA	NA	TRBV11-2	TRBJ1-2
CTSTNPTGNTGELFF	TGTACCAGCACCAACCCGACAGGGAACACCGGGGAGCTGTTTTTT	NA	few	TRBV6-6	TRBJ2-2
CASSLGRRQDNYGYIF	TGTGCCAGCAGCTTGGGGCGCAGACAAGATAACTATGGCTACATCTTC	NA	NA	TRBV7-9	TRBJ1-2
CASSFLWRTPSGANVLTF	TGTGCCAGCAGCTTTCTGTGGAGAACCCCCTCTGGGGCCAACGTCCTGACTTTC	NA	many	TRBV7-8	TRBJ2-6
CASSDWDTGELFF	TGTGCCAGCAGTGACTGGGACACCGGGGAGCTGTTTTTT	NA	many	TRBV6-1	TRBJ2-2
CSSRDRALGNSPLHF	TGCAGTTCTAGAGACCGGGCCTTAGGAAATTCACCCCTACACTTT	NA	NA	TRBV20-1	TRBJ1-6
CDSSPPESYEQYF	TGTGACAGCTCACCACCAGAATCCTACGAGCAGTACTTC	NA	NA	TRBV18	TRBJ2-7
CASNGRAPTDTQYF	TGCGCCAGCAATGGTAGGGCGCCCACAGATACGCAGTATTTT	NA	NA	TRBV10-2	TRBJ2-3
CASSSIAGRTYEHYF	TGTGCCAGCAGTTCCATAGCGGGAAGGACCTACGAGCACTACTTC	TRBD2	NA	TRBV28	TRBJ2-7
CASSLGDSGGYEQYF	TGCGCCAGCAGCTTGGGGGACAGCGGGGGCTACGAGCAGTACTTC	NA	NA	TRBV5-1	TRBJ2-7
CASSLCGGGNSPLHF	TGTGCCAGCAGCCTCTGCGGAGGGGGTAATTCACCCCTCCACTTT	NA	NA	TRBV11-3	TRBJ1-6
CACSAPGSTETQYF	TGCGCCTGCAGCGCCCCGGGGAGTACAGAGACCCAGTACTTC	NA	NA	TRBV4-1	TRBJ2-5
CASRIDGTETQYF	TGTGCCAGCCGAATTGATGGTACGGAGACCCAGTACTTC	NA	NA	TRBV12-3/TRBV12-4	TRBJ2-5
CASSQERSAEAFF	TGTGCCAGCAGCCAAGAGAGGAGCGCCGAAGCTTTCTTT	NA	NA	TRBV4-2	TRBJ1-1
CSSSLEVCGTKKYF	TGTTCCAGCAGCTTAGAAGTCTGCGGGACAAAAAAGTACTTC	NA	NA	TRBV11-3	TRBJ2-7
CAISGDGGITEAFF	TGTGCCATCAGTGGGGACGGGGGGATCACTGAAGCTTTCTTT	NA	NA	TRBV10-3	TRBJ1-1
CSVESNPNTGELFF	TGCAGCGTTGAAAGTAACCCGAACACCGGGGAGCTGTTTTTT	NA	NA	TRBV29-1	TRBJ2-2